This T cell receptor (beta chain) was sequenced during a study of T cell responses to AZD1222 COVID-19 vaccine. TCRdb's table, derived via immunoSEQ multiplex PCR, lists solely in-frame clones and lacks some. This sample has about 180,000 clones, with 88% found just once. Trimming took 8 bases from V and 2 from J, leaving 16 bases between them. Germline V lookup: CDR1 MDHEN, CDR2 SYDVKM. This CDR3 contains 15 residues. Sequencing used peripheral blood, obtained 28 days after the second AZD1222 dose. The chain carries TRBV28 and TRBJ1-5, with a tentative D call TRBD1 (5 bases). The clonotype comes from an adult who received the AZD1222 COVID-19 vaccine. CDR3 sequence reads: CASDNRRGGNQPQHF. The CDR3 DNA reads as TGTGCCAGCGATAACAGGAGGGGAGGCAATCAGCCCCAGCATTTT.